The clone carrying this T cell receptor (beta chain) was counted ten times or more. Germline V gene data show CDR1 as MNHEY and CDR2 as SVGAGI. The junction had 5 bases not matched to a gene; V was cut back by 4 bases and J by 5 bases. The CDR3 extends over 16 amino acids. The sample originates from a study of Graves' ophthalmopathy and Graves' hyperthyroidism. The TCR beta CDR3 regions underwent amplification from RNA transcripts. In the first round, RT-PCR was carried out with HTBI primers, and a multiplex PCR formed the second round. TCRdb recomputed calls from the multiplex PCR reads with MiXCR, one row per CDR3 protein. The repertoire holds 300,000 to 350,000 distinct CDR3 sequences, about a sixth seen once, with roughly an eighth in the top ten.

The TCR was taken from an adult man with Graves' ophthalmopathy. The sample comprised peripheral blood. V usage is TRBV6-5 and J usage is TRBJ2-2; TRBD2 agrees at 12 bases. The CDR3: CASSSGLAGHTGELFF. CDR3 DNA: TGTGCCAGCAGTTCCGGACTAGCGGGACATACCGGGGAGCTGTTTTTT.